These T cell receptor beta chains were read from a single sample in a study of T cell changes during pregnancy in multiple sclerosis. Libraries were prepared by immunoSEQ multiplex PCR; TCRdb keeps only in-frame clonotypes and omits some of them. This sample yields some 42,000 clones, of which roughly 85% are seen a single time; over 0.85% belongs to the top ten. The sequenced sample was CD4+ T cells from peripheral blood mononuclear cells, obtained after pregnancy. The source of these receptors is a female donor with multiple sclerosis, enrolled in a pregnancy study. CDR3s include the opening cysteine and the closing phenylalanine or tryptophan. The D gene is left open where the match is weak. Expanded clones are given a class, and other clones once, few, many or no size at all.

abundance	v_gene	d_gene	j_gene	CDR3aa	CDR3nt
once	TRBV18	NA	TRBJ1-2	CASSPLRGRSYGYTF	TGTGCCAGCTCACCACTCAGGGGACGGAGCTATGGCTACACCTTC
NA	TRBV7-2	NA	TRBJ2-3	CASSLRGTTDTQYF	TGTGCCAGCAGTTTACGGGGGACGACAGATACGCAGTATTTT
NA	TRBV5-1	TRBD1	TRBJ1-2	CASSLAQGGGKGYTF	TGCGCCAGCAGCTTGGCCCAAGGGGGCGGGAAGGGCTACACCTTC
NA	TRBV7-2	TRBD1	TRBJ2-1	CASSLSFGGQGGHEQFF	TGTGCCAGCAGCTTGTCCTTCGGCGGACAGGGAGGACATGAGCAGTTCTTC
NA	TRBV19	TRBD1	TRBJ2-1	CASSRRQGAHNEQFF	TGTGCCAGTAGTAGAAGACAGGGGGCCCACAATGAGCAGTTCTTC
NA	TRBV19	TRBD1	TRBJ1-2	CASSMGLQGAPGYTF	TGTGCCAGTAGTATGGGATTACAGGGGGCTCCTGGCTACACCTTC
NA	TRBV4-1	TRBD1	TRBJ1-5	CASSHTGASVIVAQHF	TGCGCCAGCAGCCATACAGGGGCCAGTGTAATTGTGGCCCAGCATTTT
NA	TRBV7-3	TRBD2	TRBJ2-2	CASSLDGTSGTSGELFF	TGTGCCAGCAGCTTAGATGGGACTAGCGGGACCTCCGGGGAGCTGTTTTTT
NA	TRBV19	NA	TRBJ1-5	CASTLRGGPPSQHF	TGTGCCAGTACCCTACGGGGAGGTCCCCCCTCCCAGCATTTT
NA	TRBV27	NA	TRBJ2-5	CASSANLILETQYF	TGTGCCAGCAGTGCGAACCTGATTCTGGAGACCCAGTACTTC
once	TRBV15	NA	TRBJ1-2	CATSRDLAPNYGYTF	TGTGCCACCAGCAGAGATCTGGCACCTAACTATGGCTACACCTTC
NA	TRBV5-8	TRBD1	TRBJ1-2	CASSRRQGDYGYTF	TGTGCCAGCAGCAGAAGACAGGGAGACTATGGCTACACCTTC
NA	TRBV5-1	NA	TRBJ1-3	CASSQTDSRNTIYF	TGCGCCAGCAGCCAGACAGATAGTAGAAACACCATATATTTT
NA	TRBV6-5	NA	TRBJ2-7	CASSYSPTGEGYEQYF	TGTGCCAGCAGTTACAGCCCGACAGGCGAGGGTTACGAGCAGTACTTC
NA	TRBV5-1	TRBD1	TRBJ2-7	CASSSGQGHEQYF	TGCGCCAGCAGCTCTGGACAGGGCCACGAGCAGTACTTC
NA	TRBV11-2	TRBD1	TRBJ1-1	CASSSRGQAQGTEAFF	TGTGCCAGCAGCTCCCGGGGACAGGCACAGGGCACTGAAGCTTTCTTT
NA	TRBV5-6	TRBD2	TRBJ2-2	CASSLALLAGVSTGELFF	TGTGCCAGCAGCTTGGCCTTACTAGCGGGGGTTAGCACCGGGGAGCTGTTTTTT
NA	TRBV2	NA	TRBJ2-3	CASSERGREDTQYF	TGTGCCAGCAGTGAGAGGGGGCGGGAAGATACGCAGTATTTT
NA	TRBV5-1	TRBD1	TRBJ2-5	CASSRIQGARETQYF	TGCGCCAGCAGCAGAATACAGGGGGCCCGGGAGACCCAGTACTTC
NA	TRBV5-6	TRBD1	TRBJ2-7	CASSLIDRDEQYF	TGTGCCAGCAGCCTAATCGACAGGGACGAGCAGTACTTC
NA	TRBV11-3	NA	TRBJ1-1	CASSETGNTEAFF	TGTGCCAGCAGCGAAACAGGGAACACTGAAGCTTTCTTT
NA	TRBV19	TRBD2	TRBJ2-1	CASSTTSGGYNEQFF	TGTGCCAGTAGTACTACTAGCGGGGGTTACAATGAGCAGTTCTTC
NA	TRBV5-4	NA	TRBJ1-1	CASSPTRGNTEAFF	TGTGCCAGCAGCCCCACAAGGGGGAACACTGAAGCTTTCTTT
NA	TRBV5-4	NA	TRBJ1-1	CASSLGPLGGTEAFF	TGTGCCAGCAGCTTGGGGCCCCTGGGGGGCACTGAAGCTTTCTTT
NA	TRBV7-2	TRBD1	TRBJ2-5	CASNAYQQGEETQYF	TGTGCCAGCAACGCTTACCAACAGGGGGAAGAGACCCAGTACTTC
NA	TRBV30	NA	TRBJ2-2	CAWSVIHTGELFF	TGTGCCTGGAGTGTAATCCATACCGGGGAGCTGTTTTTT
NA	TRBV19	NA	TRBJ2-2	CASRGGGHTGELFF	TGTGCCAGTAGGGGCGGGGGCCACACCGGGGAGCTGTTTTTT
NA	TRBV7-2	NA	TRBJ1-2	CASSLGQSYGYTF	TGTGCCAGCAGCCTAGGACAGTCCTATGGCTACACCTTC
NA	TRBV14	NA	TRBJ2-4	CASSQVDSNIQYF	TGTGCCAGCAGCCAAGTGGACTCAAACATTCAGTACTTC
NA	TRBV7-9	NA	TRBJ1-4	CASSLGHVGEKLFF	TGTGCCAGCAGCTTAGGCCATGTCGGTGAAAAACTGTTTTTT